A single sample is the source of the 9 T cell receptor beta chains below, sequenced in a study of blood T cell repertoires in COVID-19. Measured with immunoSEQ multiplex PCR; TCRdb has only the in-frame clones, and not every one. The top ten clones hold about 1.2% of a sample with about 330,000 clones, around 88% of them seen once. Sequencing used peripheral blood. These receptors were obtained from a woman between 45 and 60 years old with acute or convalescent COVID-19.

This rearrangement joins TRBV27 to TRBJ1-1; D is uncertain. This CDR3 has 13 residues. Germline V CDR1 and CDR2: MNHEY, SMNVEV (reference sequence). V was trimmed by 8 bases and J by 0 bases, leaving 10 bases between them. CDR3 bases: TGTGCCAGCGGCCCCGGGGTGAACACTGAAGCTTTCTTT. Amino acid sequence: CASGPGVNTEAFF.

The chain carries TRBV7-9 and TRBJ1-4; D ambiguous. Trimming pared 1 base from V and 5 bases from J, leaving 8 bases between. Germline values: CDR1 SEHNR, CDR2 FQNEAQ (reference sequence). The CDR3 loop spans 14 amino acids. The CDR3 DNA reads TGTGCCAGCAGCTTAGGAGAGGCAAATGAAAAACTGTTTTTT. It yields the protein CASSLGEANEKLFF.

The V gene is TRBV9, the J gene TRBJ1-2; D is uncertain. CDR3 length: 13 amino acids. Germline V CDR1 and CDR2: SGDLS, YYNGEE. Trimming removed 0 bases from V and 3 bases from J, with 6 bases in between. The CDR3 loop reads CASSVGADYGYTF. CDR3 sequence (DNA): TGTGCCAGCAGCGTAGGGGCAGACTATGGCTACACCTTC.

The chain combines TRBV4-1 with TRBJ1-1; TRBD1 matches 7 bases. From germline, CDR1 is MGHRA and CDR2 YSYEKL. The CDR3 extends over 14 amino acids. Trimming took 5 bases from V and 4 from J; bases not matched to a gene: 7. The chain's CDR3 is CASSKGQLSTEAFF. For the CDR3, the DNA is TGCGCCAGCAGCAAGGGACAGCTCAGCACTGAAGCTTTCTTT.

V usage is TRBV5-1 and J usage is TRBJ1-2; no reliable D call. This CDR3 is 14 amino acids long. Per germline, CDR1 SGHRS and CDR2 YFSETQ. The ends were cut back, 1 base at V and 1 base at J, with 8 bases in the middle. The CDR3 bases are TGCGCCAGCAGCTTGTTCGTCTTTAACTATGGCTACACCTTC. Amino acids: CASSLFVFNYGYTF.

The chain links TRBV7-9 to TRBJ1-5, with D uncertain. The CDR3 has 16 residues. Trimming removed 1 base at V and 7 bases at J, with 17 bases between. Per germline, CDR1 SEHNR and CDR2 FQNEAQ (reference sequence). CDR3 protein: CASSLVGRGSRQPQHF. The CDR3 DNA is TGTGCCAGCAGCTTAGTAGGTCGAGGGAGTAGACAGCCCCAGCATTTT.

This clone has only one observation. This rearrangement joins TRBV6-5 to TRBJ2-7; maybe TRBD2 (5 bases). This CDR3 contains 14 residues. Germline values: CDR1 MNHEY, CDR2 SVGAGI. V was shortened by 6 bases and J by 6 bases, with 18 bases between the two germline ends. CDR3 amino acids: CASRTAGKSLEQYF. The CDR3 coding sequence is TGTGCCAGCAGGACCGCCGGGAAAAGCCTCGAGCAGTACTTC.

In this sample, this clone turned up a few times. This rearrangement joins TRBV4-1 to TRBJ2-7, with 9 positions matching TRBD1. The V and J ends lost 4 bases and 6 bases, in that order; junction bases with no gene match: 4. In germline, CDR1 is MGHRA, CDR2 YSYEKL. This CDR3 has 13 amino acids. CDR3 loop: CASSPDRGREQYV. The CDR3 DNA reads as TGCGCCAGCAGCCCGGACAGGGGCCGCGAGCAGTACGTC.

The CDR3 nucleotides read TGTGCCGGGGTGAACAGGGAATCAGGAAAACTGTTTTTT. As protein: CAGVNRESGKLFF. The chain is built from TRBV30 and TRBJ1-4, with a possible D match to TRBD1 (6 bases). This CDR3 comprises 13 residues. Germline V lookup: CDR1 GTSNPN, CDR2 SVGIG (reference sequence). V gave up 8 bases and J gave up 10 bases, with 20 bases separating them.